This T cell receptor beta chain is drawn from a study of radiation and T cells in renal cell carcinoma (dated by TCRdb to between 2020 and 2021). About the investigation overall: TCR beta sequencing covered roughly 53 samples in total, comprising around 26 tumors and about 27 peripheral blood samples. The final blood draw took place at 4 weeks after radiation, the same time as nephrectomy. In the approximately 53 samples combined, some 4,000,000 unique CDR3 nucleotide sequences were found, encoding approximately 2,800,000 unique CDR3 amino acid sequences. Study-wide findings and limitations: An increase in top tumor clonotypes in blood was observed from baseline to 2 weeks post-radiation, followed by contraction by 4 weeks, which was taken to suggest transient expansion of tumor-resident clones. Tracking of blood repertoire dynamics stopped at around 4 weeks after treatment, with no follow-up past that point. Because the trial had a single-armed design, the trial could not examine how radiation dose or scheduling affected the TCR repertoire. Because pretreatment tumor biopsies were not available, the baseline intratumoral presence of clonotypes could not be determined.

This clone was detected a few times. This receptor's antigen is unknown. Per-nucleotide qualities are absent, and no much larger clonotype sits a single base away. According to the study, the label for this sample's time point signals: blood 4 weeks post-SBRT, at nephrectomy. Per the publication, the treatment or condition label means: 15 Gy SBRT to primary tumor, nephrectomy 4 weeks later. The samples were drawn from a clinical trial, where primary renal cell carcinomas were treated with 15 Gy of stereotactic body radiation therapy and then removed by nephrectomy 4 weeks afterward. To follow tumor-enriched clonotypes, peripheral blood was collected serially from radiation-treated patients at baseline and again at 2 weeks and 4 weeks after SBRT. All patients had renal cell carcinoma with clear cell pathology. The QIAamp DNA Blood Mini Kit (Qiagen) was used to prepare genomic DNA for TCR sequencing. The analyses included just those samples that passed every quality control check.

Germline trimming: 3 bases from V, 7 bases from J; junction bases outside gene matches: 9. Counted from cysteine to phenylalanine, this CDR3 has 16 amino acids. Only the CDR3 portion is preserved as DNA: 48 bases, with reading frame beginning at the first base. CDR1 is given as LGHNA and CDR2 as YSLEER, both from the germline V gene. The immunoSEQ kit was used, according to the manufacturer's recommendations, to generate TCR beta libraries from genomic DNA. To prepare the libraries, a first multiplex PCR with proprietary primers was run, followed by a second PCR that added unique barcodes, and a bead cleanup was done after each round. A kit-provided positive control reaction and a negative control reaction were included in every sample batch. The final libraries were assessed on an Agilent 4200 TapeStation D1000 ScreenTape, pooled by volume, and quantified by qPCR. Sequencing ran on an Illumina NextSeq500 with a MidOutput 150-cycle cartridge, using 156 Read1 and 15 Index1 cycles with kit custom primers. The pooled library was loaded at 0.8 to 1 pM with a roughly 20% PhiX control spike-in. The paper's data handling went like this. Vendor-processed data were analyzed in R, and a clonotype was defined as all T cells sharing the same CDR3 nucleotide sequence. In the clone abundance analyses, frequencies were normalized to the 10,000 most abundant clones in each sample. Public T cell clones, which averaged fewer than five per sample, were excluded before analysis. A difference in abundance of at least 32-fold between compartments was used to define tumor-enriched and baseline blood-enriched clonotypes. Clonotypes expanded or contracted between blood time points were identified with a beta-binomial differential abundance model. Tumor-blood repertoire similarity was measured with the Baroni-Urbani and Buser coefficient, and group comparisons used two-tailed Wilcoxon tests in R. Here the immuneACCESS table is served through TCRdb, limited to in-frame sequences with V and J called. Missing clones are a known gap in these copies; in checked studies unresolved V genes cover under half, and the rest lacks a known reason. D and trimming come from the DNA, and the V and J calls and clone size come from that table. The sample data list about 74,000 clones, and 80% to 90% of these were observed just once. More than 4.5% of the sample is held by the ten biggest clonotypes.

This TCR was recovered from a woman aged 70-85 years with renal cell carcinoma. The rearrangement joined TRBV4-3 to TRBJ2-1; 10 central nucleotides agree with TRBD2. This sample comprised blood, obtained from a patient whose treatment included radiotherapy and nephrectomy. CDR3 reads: CASSQDLSGGRNEQFF. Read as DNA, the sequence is TGCGCCAGCAGCCAGGACCTTAGCGGGGGGCGGAATGAGCAGTTCTTC.